This T cell receptor (beta chain) was captured in a study of cytomegalovirus exposure and HLA in healthy donors. CDR3 size: 15 residues. CDR1 is MDHEN and CDR2 is SYDVKM in the germline V gene. Trimming left V 3 bases short and J 0 bases short, with 12 bases between. Details on this clone: Its matching antigen is unknown.

Overall study results and limits: From TCR beta sequences, most subjects' HLA-A and HLA-B alleles were reportedly predicted accurately.

With 60 Vbeta and 13 Jbeta primers, the PCR was carried out. Libraries were prepared by immunoSEQ multiplex PCR; TCRdb keeps only in-frame clonotypes and omits some of them. The sample has over 150,000 clones, 75% to 85% seen once. The source is a man aged 30 to 45 in good health and CMV-seronegative. The sample was PBMCs. The chain is built from TRBV28 and TRBJ2-7; tentative D call: TRBD2 (5 bases). In DNA form, the CDR3 reads TGTGCCAGCAGTTTTTTCGGGGTGGGCTCCTACGAGCAGTACTTC. Translated: CASSFFGVGSYEQYF.